This T cell receptor beta chain comes out of a study of Ad26.COV2.S vaccination and SARS-CoV-2 variants. Sample treatment: approximately 18 received Ad26.COV2.S at low or high dose, single or two shots; about 5 received placebo; per-sample allocation not given. The study sampled participants on day 63 after the first vaccine or placebo injection. The germline gives CDR1 SGDLS, CDR2 YYNGEE. V was pared by 0 bases and J by 1 base, with 8 bases between. This CDR3 spans 15 amino acids. Assay used: immunoSEQ multiplex PCR; TCRdb lists only in-frame clones, some missing. The top ten hold about 13% of the sample, which has some 480,000 clones, around 88% seen once.

This sequence originates from a person aged 18-65 years who received the Ad26.COV2.S COVID-19 vaccine or a placebo. The sequenced sample was peripheral blood, obtained in a trial of Ad26.COV2.S vaccine versus placebo. The rearrangement joins TRBV9 to TRBJ2-1; the D gene is possibly TRBD2 (6 bases). The CDR3 is CASSVEGRSYNEQFF. The CDR3 DNA reads as TGTGCCAGCAGCGTAGAAGGGAGGTCCTACAATGAGCAGTTCTTC. The whole variable domain, remainder taken from reference TRBV9 and TRBJ2-1, is DSGVTQTPKHLITATGQRVTLRCSPRSGDLSVYWYQQSLDQGLQFLIQYYNGEERAKGNILERFSAQQFPDLHSELNLSSLELGDSALYFCASSVEGRSYNEQFFGPGTRLTVL.